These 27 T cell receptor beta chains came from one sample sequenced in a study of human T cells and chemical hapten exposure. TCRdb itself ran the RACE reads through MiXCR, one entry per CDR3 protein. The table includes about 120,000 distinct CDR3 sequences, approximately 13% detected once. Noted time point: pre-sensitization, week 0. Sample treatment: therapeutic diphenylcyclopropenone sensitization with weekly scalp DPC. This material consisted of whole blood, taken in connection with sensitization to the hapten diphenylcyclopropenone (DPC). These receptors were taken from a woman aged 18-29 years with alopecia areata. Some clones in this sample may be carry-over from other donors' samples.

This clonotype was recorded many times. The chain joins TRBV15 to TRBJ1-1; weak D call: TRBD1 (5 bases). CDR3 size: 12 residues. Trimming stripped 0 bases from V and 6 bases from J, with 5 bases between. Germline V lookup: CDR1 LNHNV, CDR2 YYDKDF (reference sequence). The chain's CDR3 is CATSREGPEAFF. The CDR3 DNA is TGTGCCACCAGCAGAGAGGGACCTGAAGCTTTCTTT.

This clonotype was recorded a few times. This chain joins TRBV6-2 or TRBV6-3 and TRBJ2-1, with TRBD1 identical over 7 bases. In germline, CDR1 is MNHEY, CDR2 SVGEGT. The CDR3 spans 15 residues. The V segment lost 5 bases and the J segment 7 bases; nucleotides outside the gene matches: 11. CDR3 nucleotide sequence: TGTGCCAGCAGTCCGCCGGGACAGTGGGTAAATGAGCAGTTCTTC. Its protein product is CASSPPGQWVNEQFF.

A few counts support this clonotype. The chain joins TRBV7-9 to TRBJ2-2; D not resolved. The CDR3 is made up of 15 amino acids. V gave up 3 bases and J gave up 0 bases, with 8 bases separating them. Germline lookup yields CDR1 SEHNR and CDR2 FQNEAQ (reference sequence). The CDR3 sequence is CASSFRRPNTGELFF. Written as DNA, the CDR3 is TGTGCCAGCAGCTTCCGGAGACCGAACACCGGGGAGCTGTTTTTT.

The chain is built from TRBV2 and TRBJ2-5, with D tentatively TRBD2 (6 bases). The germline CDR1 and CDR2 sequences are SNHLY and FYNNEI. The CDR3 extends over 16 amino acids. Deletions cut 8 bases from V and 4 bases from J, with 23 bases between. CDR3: CASRPSSTSLVETQYF. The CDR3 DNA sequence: TGTGCCAGCCGCCCGTCTTCGACTAGTCTAGTAGAGACCCAGTACTTC.

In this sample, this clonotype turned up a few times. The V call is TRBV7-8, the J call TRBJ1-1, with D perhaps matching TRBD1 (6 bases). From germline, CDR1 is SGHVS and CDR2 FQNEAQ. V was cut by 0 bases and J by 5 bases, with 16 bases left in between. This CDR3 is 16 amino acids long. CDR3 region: CASSLARGGPRTEAFF. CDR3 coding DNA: TGTGCCAGCAGCTTAGCGCGCGGGGGGCCGAGGACTGAAGCTTTCTTT.

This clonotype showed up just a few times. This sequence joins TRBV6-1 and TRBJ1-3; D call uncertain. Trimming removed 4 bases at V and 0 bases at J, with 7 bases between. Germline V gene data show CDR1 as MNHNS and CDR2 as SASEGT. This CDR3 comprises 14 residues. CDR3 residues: CASSVSVSGNTIYF. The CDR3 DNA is TGTGCCAGCAGTGTGTCAGTCTCTGGAAACACCATATATTTT.

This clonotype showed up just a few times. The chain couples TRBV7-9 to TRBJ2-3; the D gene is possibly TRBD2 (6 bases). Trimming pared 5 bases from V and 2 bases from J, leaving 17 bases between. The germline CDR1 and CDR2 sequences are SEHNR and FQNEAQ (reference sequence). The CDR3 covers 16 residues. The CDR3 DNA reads TGTGCCAGCAGCCCCGGGACTCCAAAAGACACAGATACGCAGTATTTT. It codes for CASSPGTPKDTDTQYF. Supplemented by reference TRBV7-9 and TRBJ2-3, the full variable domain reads DTGVSQNPRHKITKRGQNVTFRCDPISEHNRLYWYRQTLGQGPEFLTYFQNEAQLEKSRLLSDRFSAERPKGSFSTLEIQRTEQGDSAMYLCASSPGTPKDTDTQYFGPGTRLTVL.

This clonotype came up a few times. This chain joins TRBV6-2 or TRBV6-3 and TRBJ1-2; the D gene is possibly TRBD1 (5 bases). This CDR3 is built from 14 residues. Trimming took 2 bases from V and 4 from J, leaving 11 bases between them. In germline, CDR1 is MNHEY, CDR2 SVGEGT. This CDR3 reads CASSYAAGRYGYTF. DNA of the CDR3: TGTGCCAGCAGTTACGCGGCAGGGCGCTATGGCTACACCTTC.

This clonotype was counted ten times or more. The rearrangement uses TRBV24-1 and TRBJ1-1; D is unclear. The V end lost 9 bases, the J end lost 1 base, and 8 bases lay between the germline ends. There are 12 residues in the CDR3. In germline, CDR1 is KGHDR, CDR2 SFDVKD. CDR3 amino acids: CATYRSNTEAFF. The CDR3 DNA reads TGTGCCACCTATCGGTCGAACACTGAAGCTTTCTTT.

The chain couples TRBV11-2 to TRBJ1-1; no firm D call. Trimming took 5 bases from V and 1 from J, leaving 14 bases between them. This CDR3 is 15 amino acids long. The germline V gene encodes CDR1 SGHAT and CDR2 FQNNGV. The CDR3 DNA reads TGTGCCAGCAGCCGAGAGGACGTGGGGAACACTGAAGCTTTCTTT. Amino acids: CASSREDVGNTEAFF.

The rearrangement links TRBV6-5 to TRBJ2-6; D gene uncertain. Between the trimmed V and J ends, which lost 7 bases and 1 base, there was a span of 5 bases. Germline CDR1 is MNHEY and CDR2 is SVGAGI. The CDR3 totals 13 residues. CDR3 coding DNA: TGTGCCAGCAACCCGTCTGGGGCCAACGTCCTGACTTTC. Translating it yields CASNPSGANVLTF.

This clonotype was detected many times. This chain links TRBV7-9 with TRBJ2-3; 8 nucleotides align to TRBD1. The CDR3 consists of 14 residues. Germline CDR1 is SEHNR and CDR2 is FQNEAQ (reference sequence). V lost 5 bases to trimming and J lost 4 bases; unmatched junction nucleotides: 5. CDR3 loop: CASSKGQGPDTQYF. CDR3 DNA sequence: TGTGCCAGCAGCAAAGGACAGGGTCCAGATACGCAGTATTTT.

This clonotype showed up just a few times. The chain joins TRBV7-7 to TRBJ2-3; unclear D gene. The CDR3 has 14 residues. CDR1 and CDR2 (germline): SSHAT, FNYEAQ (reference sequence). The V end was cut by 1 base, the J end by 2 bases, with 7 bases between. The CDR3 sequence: CASSLEGHTDTQYF. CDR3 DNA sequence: TGTGCCAGCAGCTTAGAAGGCCACACAGATACGCAGTATTTT.

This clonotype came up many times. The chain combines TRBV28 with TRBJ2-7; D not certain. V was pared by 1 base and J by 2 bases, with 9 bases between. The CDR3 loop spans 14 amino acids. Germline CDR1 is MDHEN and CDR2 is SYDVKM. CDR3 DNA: TGTGCCAGCAGTTTATATCAGGCGCCCTACGAGCAGTACTTC. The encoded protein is CASSLYQAPYEQYF.

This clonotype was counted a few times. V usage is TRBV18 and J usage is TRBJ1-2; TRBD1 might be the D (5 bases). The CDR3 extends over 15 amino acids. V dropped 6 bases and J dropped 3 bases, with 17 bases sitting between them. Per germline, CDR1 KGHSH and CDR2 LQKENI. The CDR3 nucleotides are TGTGCCAGCTCTTTGTCGAGGCAGGGCGACTATGGCTACACCTTC. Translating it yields CASSLSRQGDYGYTF.

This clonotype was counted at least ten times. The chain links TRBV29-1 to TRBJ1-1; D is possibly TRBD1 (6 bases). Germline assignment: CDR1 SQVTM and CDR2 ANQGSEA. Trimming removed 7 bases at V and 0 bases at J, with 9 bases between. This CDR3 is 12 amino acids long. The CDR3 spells CSATGLNTEAFF. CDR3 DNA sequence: TGCAGCGCTACAGGGTTGAACACTGAAGCTTTCTTT.

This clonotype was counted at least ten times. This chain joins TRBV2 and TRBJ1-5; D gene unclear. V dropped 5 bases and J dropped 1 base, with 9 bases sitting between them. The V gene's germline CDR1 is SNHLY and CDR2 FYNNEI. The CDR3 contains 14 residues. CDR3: CASSLVGSNQPQHF. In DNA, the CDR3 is TGTGCCAGCAGTCTAGTAGGAAGCAATCAGCCCCAGCATTTT.

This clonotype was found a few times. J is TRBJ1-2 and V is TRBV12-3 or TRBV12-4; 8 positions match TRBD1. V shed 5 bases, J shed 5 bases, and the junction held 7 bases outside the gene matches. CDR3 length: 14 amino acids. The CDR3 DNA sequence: TGTGCCAGCAGTACAGACAGGGGCCGGTATGGCTACACCTTC. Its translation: CASSTDRGRYGYTF.

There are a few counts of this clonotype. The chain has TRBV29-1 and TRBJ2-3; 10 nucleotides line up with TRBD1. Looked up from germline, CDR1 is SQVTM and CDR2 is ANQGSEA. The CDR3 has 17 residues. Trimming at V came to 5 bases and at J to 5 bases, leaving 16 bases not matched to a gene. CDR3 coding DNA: TGCAGCGTTTCCGGGACAGGGGTAATCGGAGCGAGAGATACGCAGTATTTT. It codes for CSVSGTGVIGARDTQYF.

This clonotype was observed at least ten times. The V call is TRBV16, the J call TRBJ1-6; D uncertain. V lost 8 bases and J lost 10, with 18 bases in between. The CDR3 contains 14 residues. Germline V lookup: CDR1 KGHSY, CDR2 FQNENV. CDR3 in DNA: TGTGCCAGCGGTTGGAAGGGAGATCAATCACCCCTCCACTTT. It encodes CASGWKGDQSPLHF. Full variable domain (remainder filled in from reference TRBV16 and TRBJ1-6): GEEVAQTPKHLVRGEGQKAKLYCAPIKGHSYVFWYQQVLKNEFKFLISFQNENVFDETGMPKERFSAKCLPNSPCSLEIQATKLEDSAVYFCASGWKGDQSPLHFGNGTRLTVT.

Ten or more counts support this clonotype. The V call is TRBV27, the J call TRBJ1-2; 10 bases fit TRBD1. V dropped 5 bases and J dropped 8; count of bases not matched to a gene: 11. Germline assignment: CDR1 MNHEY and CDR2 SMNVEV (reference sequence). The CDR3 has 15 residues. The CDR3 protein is CASSVSGTGVGGYTF. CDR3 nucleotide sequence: TGTGCCAGCAGTGTCTCCGGGACAGGGGTTGGCGGCTACACCTTC.

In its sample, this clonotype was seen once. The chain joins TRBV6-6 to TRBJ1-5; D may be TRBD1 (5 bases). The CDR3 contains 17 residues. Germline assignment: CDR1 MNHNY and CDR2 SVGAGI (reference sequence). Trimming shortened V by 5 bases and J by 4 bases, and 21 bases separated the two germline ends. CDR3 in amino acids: CASSKQVVAAGNQPQHF. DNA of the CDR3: TGTGCCAGCAGTAAACAAGTAGTCGCGGCAGGGAATCAGCCCCAGCATTTT.

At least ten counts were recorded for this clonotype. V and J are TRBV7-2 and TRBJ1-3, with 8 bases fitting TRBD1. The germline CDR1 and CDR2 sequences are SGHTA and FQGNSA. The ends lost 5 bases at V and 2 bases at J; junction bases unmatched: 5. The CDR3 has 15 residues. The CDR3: CASSITTGAGNTIYF. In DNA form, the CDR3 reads TGTGCCAGCAGCATAACGACAGGGGCTGGAAACACCATATATTTT.

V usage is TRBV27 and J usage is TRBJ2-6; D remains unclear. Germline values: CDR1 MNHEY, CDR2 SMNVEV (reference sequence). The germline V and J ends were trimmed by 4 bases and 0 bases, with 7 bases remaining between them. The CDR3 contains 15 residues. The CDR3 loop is CASSSTGSGANVLTF. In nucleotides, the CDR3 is TGTGCCAGCAGTTCGACGGGCTCTGGGGCCAACGTCCTGACTTTC.

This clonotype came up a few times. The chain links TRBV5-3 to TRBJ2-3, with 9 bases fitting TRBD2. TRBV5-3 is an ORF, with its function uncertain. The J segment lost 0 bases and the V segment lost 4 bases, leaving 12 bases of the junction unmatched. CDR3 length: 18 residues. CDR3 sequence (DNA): TGTGCCAGAAGCAATGAGCGGGGGGCCATGATTAGCACAGATACGCAGTATTTT. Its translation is CARSNERGAMISTDTQYF.

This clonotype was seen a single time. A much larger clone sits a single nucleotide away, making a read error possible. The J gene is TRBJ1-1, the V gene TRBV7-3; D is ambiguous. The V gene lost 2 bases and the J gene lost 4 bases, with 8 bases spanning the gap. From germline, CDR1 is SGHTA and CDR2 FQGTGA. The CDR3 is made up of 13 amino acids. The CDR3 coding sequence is TGTGCCAGCAGCTTAGGCATGAGCACTGAAGCTTTCTTT. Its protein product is CASSLGMSTEAFF.

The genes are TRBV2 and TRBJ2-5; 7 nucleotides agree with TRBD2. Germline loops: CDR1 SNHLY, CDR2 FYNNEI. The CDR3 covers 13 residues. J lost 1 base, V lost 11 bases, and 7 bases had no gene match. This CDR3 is CAGGTTAQETQYF. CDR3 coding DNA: TGTGCCGGGGGGACTACGGCCCAAGAGACCCAGTACTTC.